These 12 T cell receptor beta chains share one sample of origin, sequenced in a study of blood T cell repertoires in COVID-19. Assay used: immunoSEQ multiplex PCR; TCRdb lists only in-frame clones, some missing. The data contain about 280,000 clones, 70% to 90% of them singletons. The sample consisted of peripheral blood. The source of these receptors is a man aged 18 to 35 with active or convalescent COVID-19.

This clone is a singleton in its sample. This chain joins TRBV3-1 (or the pseudogene TRBV3-2) and TRBJ1-2, with D tentatively TRBD1 (6 bases). Trimming cost V 1 base and J 7 bases, with 13 bases left between them. The CDR3 runs to 14 residues. Looked up from germline, CDR1 is LGHDT and CDR2 is YNNKEL (reference sequence). The CDR3 here is CASSQGGGAAGYTF. The CDR3 DNA is TGTGCCAGCAGCCAAGGAGGGGGGGCGGCTGGCTACACCTTC.

The chain couples TRBV6-2 or TRBV6-3 to TRBJ1-5; TRBD1 matches 7 bases. Germline V CDR1 and CDR2: MNHEY, SVGEGT. This CDR3 spans 15 amino acids. V dropped 6 bases and J dropped 0; count of bases not matched to a gene: 5. This chain's CDR3 is CASSRDSYSNQPQHF. In nucleotides, the CDR3 is TGTGCCAGCAGCCGGGACAGTTATAGCAATCAGCCCCAGCATTTT.

V is TRBV7-9 and J is TRBJ2-7; 7 bases are shared with TRBD1. Trimming at V came to 5 bases and at J to 4 bases, leaving 14 bases not matched to a gene. CDR1 is SEHNR, CDR2 FQNEAQ, per germline (reference sequence). The CDR3 spans 16 residues. The CDR3 sequence is CASSPGLRTGLYEQYF. DNA for the CDR3: TGTGCCAGCAGCCCAGGATTGAGGACAGGACTTTACGAGCAGTACTTC. Filled out from reference TRBV7-9 and TRBJ2-7, the complete variable domain reads DTGVSQNPRHKITKRGQNVTFRCDPISEHNRLYWYRQTLGQGPEFLTYFQNEAQLEKSRLLSDRFSAERPKGSFSTLEIQRTEQGDSAMYLCASSPGLRTGLYEQYFGPGTRLTVT.

The chain is built from TRBV6-4 and TRBJ2-3, with 9 positions matching TRBD2. The trim removed 1 base at V and 2 bases at J, leaving 7 bases unmatched. The length of the CDR3 is 17 residues. The germline V gene has CDR1 MRHNA and CDR2 SNTAGT. The CDR3 coding sequence is TGTGCCAGCAGTGACTTACCCGGGACTAGCTCCACAGATACGCAGTATTTT. This translates into CASSDLPGTSSTDTQYF.

This clone was seen once. The chain combines TRBV10-3 with TRBJ1-1; tentative D call: TRBD1 (5 bases). Per the germline V gene, CDR1 is ENHRY and CDR2 is SYGVKD. Trimming stripped 8 bases from V and 3 bases from J, with 7 bases between. This CDR3 has 11 residues. Here the CDR3 reads CAIRGDTEAFF. DNA for the CDR3: TGTGCCATCCGGGGGGACACTGAAGCTTTCTTT.

A note on this clone: This sample includes further DNA sequences coding for the same CDR3. V usage is TRBV18 and J usage is TRBJ2-7, with 8 bases that match TRBD1. Losses at the gene ends were 3 bases for V and 4 bases for J; bases not matched to a gene: 8. The CDR3 extends over 15 amino acids. Germline lookup yields CDR1 KGHSH and CDR2 LQKENI. CDR3 in amino acids: CASSPRTGSPYEQYF. CDR3 in DNA: TGTGCCAGCTCACCCCGGACAGGGAGCCCGTACGAGCAGTACTTC.

The chain joins TRBV6-2 or TRBV6-3 to TRBJ1-1; 9 bases line up with TRBD1. The CDR3 is made up of 14 amino acids. V was pared by 6 bases and J by 8 bases, with 10 bases of the junction left unmatched. Germline V gene lookup returns CDR1 MNHEY and CDR2 SVGEGT. The CDR3 nucleotides read TGTGCCAGCAGCCCCTATCACAGGGGGCAAGAAGCTTTCTTT. It specifies CASSPYHRGQEAFF.

The rearrangement joins TRBV4-2 to TRBJ2-7; perhaps TRBD2 as D (7 bases). Germline-derived CDR1 and CDR2 are LGHNA and YNFKEQ. The V and J ends lost 0 bases and 0 bases respectively, with 12 bases between them. This CDR3 spans 16 amino acids. The CDR3, as DNA: TGTGCCAGCAGCCAAGAAGGGGGGGGGCCCTCCTACGAGCAGTACTTC. This translates into CASSQEGGGPSYEQYF.

This clone was seen more than once but under ten times. The chain links TRBV4-1 to TRBJ1-5, with TRBD1 matching over 7 bases. CDR1 and CDR2 (germline): MGHRA, YSYEKL. V was clipped by 4 bases and J by 10 bases; unmatched bases: 10. The CDR3 length is 14 residues. This CDR3 reads CASSLKGGETPQHF. Written as DNA, the CDR3 is TGCGCCAGCAGCCTTAAAGGGGGCGAAACTCCCCAGCATTTT.

CDR3 sequence reads: CASSLIRGAEAFF. DNA of the CDR3: TGTGCCAGCAGCTTGATAAGGGGCGCTGAAGCTTTCTTT. The chain is built from TRBV5-4 and TRBJ1-1; maybe TRBD1 (5 bases). The CDR3 totals 13 residues. V was trimmed by 1 base and J by 6 bases, leaving 10 bases between them. Germline CDR1 is SGHNT and CDR2 is YYREEE (reference sequence).

The V call is TRBV12-3 or TRBV12-4, the J call TRBJ1-2; D possibly corresponds to TRBD1 (5 bases). The V and J ends lost 1 base and 8 bases respectively, with 8 bases between them. CDR3 length equals 12 residues. This CDR3 is CASSLGTGGYTF. DNA of the CDR3: TGTGCCAGCAGTTTAGGAACAGGAGGCTACACCTTC.

This chain links TRBV7-2 with TRBJ1-5; no clear D gene. The CDR3 is 14 amino acids. The V end lost 3 bases, the J end lost 4 bases, and 10 bases lay between the germline ends. The V gene's germline CDR1 is SGHTA and CDR2 FQGNSA. CDR3 region: CASSFFPQNQPQHF. In DNA form, the CDR3 reads TGTGCCAGCAGCTTTTTTCCCCAAAATCAGCCCCAGCATTTT.